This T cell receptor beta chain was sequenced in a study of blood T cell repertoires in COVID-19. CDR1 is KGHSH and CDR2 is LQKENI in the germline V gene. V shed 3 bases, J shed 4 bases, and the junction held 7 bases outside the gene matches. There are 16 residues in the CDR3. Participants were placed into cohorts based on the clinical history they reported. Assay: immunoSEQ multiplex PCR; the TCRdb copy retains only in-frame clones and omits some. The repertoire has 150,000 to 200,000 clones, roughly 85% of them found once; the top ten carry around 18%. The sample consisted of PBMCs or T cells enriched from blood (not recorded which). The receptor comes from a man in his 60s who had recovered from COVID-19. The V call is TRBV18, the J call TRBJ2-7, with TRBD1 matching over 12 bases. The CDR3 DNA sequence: TGTGCCAGCTCACCCCTCCCGGGACAGGGGGCTTACGAGCAGTACTTC. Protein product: CASSPLPGQGAYEQYF.